This T cell receptor beta chain was captured in a study of cytomegalovirus exposure and HLA in healthy donors. Whole-study findings and limits: As was reported, the classifier diagnosed cytomegalovirus status with high specificity and sensitivity.

Use of 60 Vbeta and 13 Jbeta primers characterized the PCR. Generated by immunoSEQ multiplex PCR, the TCRdb table keeps only in-frame clones and is missing some. The sample lists hundreds of thousands of clones; approximately 78% were seen once. This clone has a handful of counts. Its antigen is as yet unknown. The specimen sequenced was PBMCs. This TCR was sampled from a male donor in good health and CMV-seronegative.

The CDR3 bases are TGTGCCAGCAGTGAAGGTACAGGGGGTCCCTATGGCTACACCTTC. It codes for CASSEGTGGPYGYTF. This chain links TRBV6-1 with TRBJ1-2; 8 bases are a match to TRBD1. The CDR3 runs 15 residues. From germline, CDR1 is MNHNS and CDR2 SASEGT. Trimming cost V 1 base and J 4 bases; bases outside gene matches: 5.